The 5 T cell receptor beta chains given below trace back to one sample, sequenced in a study of T cell responses to AZD1222 COVID-19 vaccine. TCRdb's table, derived via immunoSEQ multiplex PCR, lists solely in-frame clones and lacks some. Here the sample spans 150,000 to 250,000 clones, over 85% being singletons. The specimen was peripheral blood, collected 28 days after the second AZD1222 dose. The receptors were sampled from an adult who received the AZD1222 COVID-19 vaccine.

The chain combines TRBV24-1 with TRBJ1-5; D remains ambiguous. CDR1 KGHDR and CDR2 SFDVKD come from the germline V gene. The V gene lost 4 bases and the J gene lost 7 bases, with 19 bases spanning the gap. The CDR3 totals 16 residues. The CDR3 DNA is TGTGCCACCAGTGACCGGGCATCAGGAGAGAGGCAGCCCCAGCATTTT. This encodes CATSDRASGERQPQHF.

V and J are TRBV18 and TRBJ1-5; 8 bases map to TRBD1. The V gene's germline CDR1 is KGHSH and CDR2 LQKENI. J lost 7 bases, V lost 3 bases, and 14 bases had no gene match. The CDR3 sequence is 17 residues long. The CDR3 here is CASSPYGQGAQGQPQHF. CDR3 DNA: TGTGCCAGCTCACCTTACGGGCAGGGGGCGCAGGGGCAGCCCCAGCATTTT.

This sequence joins TRBV7-2 and TRBJ1-3, with a possible D match to TRBD1 (5 bases). The CDR3 consists of 17 residues. CDR1 SGHTA and CDR2 FQGNSA come from the germline V gene. Trimming left V 0 bases short and J 0 bases short, with 12 bases between. CDR3 sequence reads: CASSLAPQGVSGNTIYF. CDR3 sequence (DNA): TGTGCCAGCAGCTTAGCCCCTCAGGGAGTCTCTGGAAACACCATATATTTT.

On this clone itself: The junction shows a germline mismatch at one end, possibly a read error. The V gene is TRBV3-1 (or the pseudogene TRBV3-2), the J gene TRBJ1-2; TRBD1 agrees at 7 bases. The V gene's germline CDR1 is LGHDT and CDR2 YNNKEL (reference sequence). This CDR3 has 13 amino acids. Written as DNA, the CDR3 is TGTGCCAGCAGCGCCGACAGGGACGGGGCGCGGACTTTC. Translated: CASSADRDGARTF.

This clone was recorded once. The chain has TRBV19 and TRBJ2-3; D is uncertain. This CDR3 contains 11 residues. Looked up from germline, CDR1 is LNHDA and CDR2 is SQIVND (reference sequence). V was clipped by 4 bases and J by 4 bases, with 3 bases between them. In DNA, the CDR3 is TGTGCCAGTAGTACCCCAGATACGCAGTATTTT. Its translation is CASSTPDTQYF. The variable domain in full, with the rest retrieved from reference TRBV19 and TRBJ2-3, is DGGITQSPKYLFRKEGQNVTLSCEQNLNHDAMYWYRQDPGQGLRLIYYSQIVNDFQKGDIAEGYSVSREKKESFPLTVTSAQKNPTAFYLCASSTPDTQYFGPGTRLTVL.